This entry describes one T cell receptor (beta chain). Antigen: not known. This specimen comes from a study of T cell responses to AZD1222 COVID-19 vaccine. General study points: Just five or six AZD1222 recipients were seropositive at baseline. No repertoire was sampled before or during the peak T cell response, only after it. Receipt of two AZD1222 doses was followed by a rise in Spike-specific TCR breadth and depth.

The V gene end was trimmed by 7 bases and the J gene end by 3 bases; junction bases not matched to a gene: 16. The CDR3 is made up of 17 amino acids. Germline V gene lookup returns CDR1 MDHEN and CDR2 SYDVKM. Only in-frame clones appear in the TCRdb table, and some are missing; sequencing was by immunoSEQ multiplex PCR. The data hold about 84,000 clones, with over 80% observed a single time. The analysis combined second doses at about 4 or about 12 weeks. The sequence derives from an adult who received the AZD1222 COVID-19 vaccine. The sample consisted of peripheral blood, taken 28 days after the second AZD1222 dose. This chain joins TRBV28 and TRBJ2-7; 9 bases line up with TRBD1. CDR3 in DNA: TGTGCCAGCACCGAAAATCCGTGGACAGGGGCCTTCTACGAGCAGTACTTC. Translated, it gives CASTENPWTGAFYEQYF.